A selection of T cell receptor beta chains follows, all from one sample in a study of a mutant IDH1 vaccine in newly diagnosed glioma. Libraries were prepared by immunoSEQ multiplex PCR; TCRdb keeps only in-frame clonotypes and omits some of them. The data show 50,000 or so clones, around 80% seen once. These TCRs are of unknown antigen specificity. Source: PBMCs, taken from a glioma patient whose treatment included an IDH1 peptide vaccine. These receptors all stem from a woman aged 40 to 55 with glioma. Both conserved end residues are part of each CDR3. The D gene is left open where the match is weak.

d_call: TRBD1; v_call: TRBV10-2; j_call: TRBJ1-2; cdr3_nt: TGCGCCACCTCGGACAGGGCCGAACTCTATGGCTACACCTTC; cdr3_aa: CATSDRAELYGYTF
d_call: -; v_call: TRBV5-6; j_call: TRBJ1-1; cdr3_nt: TGTGCCAGCAGGCGTACAGGGAAAGAAGCTTTCTTT; cdr3_aa: CASRRTGKEAFF
d_call: -; v_call: TRBV9; j_call: TRBJ2-3; cdr3_nt: TGTGCCAGCAGCCCCCTGAGGCGGGCGAGCACAGATACGCAGTATTTT; cdr3_aa: CASSPLRRASTDTQYF
d_call: TRBD1; v_call: TRBV7-2; j_call: TRBJ1-6; cdr3_nt: TGTGCCAGCAGTAGGGACAGTTCACCCCTCCACTTT; cdr3_aa: CASSRDSSPLHF
d_call: TRBD2; v_call: TRBV14; j_call: TRBJ2-5; cdr3_nt: TGTGCCAGCAGCCAAGATCGGGCTAGCGGGGGGATAGAGGAGACCCAGTACTTC; cdr3_aa: CASSQDRASGGIEETQYF
d_call: -; v_call: TRBV5-6; j_call: TRBJ2-1; cdr3_nt: TGTGCCAGCAGCGCAAACTACAATGAGCAGTTCTTC; cdr3_aa: CASSANYNEQFF
d_call: -; v_call: TRBV11-3; j_call: TRBJ2-3; cdr3_nt: TGTGCCAGCAGCTTAGATCCTCAAAGCACAGATACGCAGTATTTT; cdr3_aa: CASSLDPQSTDTQYF
d_call: -; v_call: TRBV6-7; j_call: TRBJ1-5; cdr3_nt: TGTGCCAGCGGGGGGGACATTAGCAATCAGCCCCAGCATTTT; cdr3_aa: CASGGDISNQPQHF
d_call: -; v_call: TRBV12-1; j_call: TRBJ2-7; cdr3_nt: TGTGCCAGCAGCTCTAGGACATCTTACTACGAGCAGTACTTC; cdr3_aa: CASSSRTSYYEQYF
d_call: -; v_call: TRBV29-1; j_call: TRBJ2-7; cdr3_nt: TGCAGCCCTCAGTCCTACGAGCAGTACTTC; cdr3_aa: CSPQSYEQYF
d_call: -; v_call: TRBV20-1; j_call: TRBJ2-1; cdr3_nt: TGCAGTGCTAGAGACGATAATGAGCAGTTCTTC; cdr3_aa: CSARDDNEQFF